The 10 T cell receptor beta chains in this list originate from one sample, sequenced in a study of blood T cell repertoires in COVID-19. Clones were sequenced by immunoSEQ multiplex PCR, and TCRdb holds only the in-frame ones, with some missing. Among 150,000 to 200,000 clones listed, around 82% were seen once. Sample: peripheral blood. The source of these receptors is a human donor with acute or convalescent COVID-19. The donor label of this sample is uncertain.

This sequence joins TRBV5-1 and TRBJ2-7, with 14 bases identical to TRBD2. Germline V gives CDR1 SGHRS, CDR2 YFSETQ. J gave up 2 bases and V 0 bases, and 4 bases lay outside the gene matches. This CDR3 is 17 amino acids long. The CDR3 loop reads CASSLGLAGGVAYEQYF. The CDR3 nucleotides read TGCGCCAGCAGCTTGGGACTAGCGGGAGGGGTCGCCTACGAGCAGTACTTC.

The count of this clone is one. The chain joins TRBV5-8 to TRBJ1-4, with 7 bases identical to TRBD1. Germline V gene data show CDR1 as SGHTS and CDR2 as YDEGEE. The CDR3 is 13 amino acids. The V segment lost 5 bases and the J segment 7 bases; nucleotides outside the gene matches: 5. CDR3 sequence reads: CASRPRTGEKLFF. The CDR3 bases are TGTGCCAGCAGACCACGGACAGGTGAAAAACTGTTTTTT.

The table lists this clone with a count of one. V and J are TRBV6-7 and TRBJ1-2; TRBD1 matches 10 bases. TRBV6-7 carries the ORF label, with uncertain function. Trimming removed 6 bases from V and 5 bases from J; junction bases left unmatched: 0. The CDR3 length is 12 residues. CDR3 nucleotides: TGTGCCAGCAGGGACAGGGGGTATGGCTACACCTTC. This gives the protein CASRDRGYGYTF.

For the CDR3, the DNA is TGTGCCAGCAGTGAATCAGTTGGCCCCTACAATGAGCAGTTCTTC. Protein product: CASSESVGPYNEQFF. The V and J genes are TRBV6-1 and TRBJ2-1; D is uncertain. Trimming left V 2 bases short and J 2 bases short, with 10 bases between. The CDR3 is 15 amino acids. From germline, CDR1 is MNHNS and CDR2 SASEGT.

Only one count was recorded for this clone. V is TRBV28 and J is TRBJ2-1; 7 bases match TRBD1. J gave up 0 bases and V 3 bases, and 5 bases lay outside the gene matches. The CDR3 length is 16 residues. Germline CDR1 is MDHEN and CDR2 is SYDVKM. The CDR3 nucleotides read TGTGCCAGCAGTTTCCGGACAGGAAACTCCTACAATGAGCAGTTCTTC. Residues: CASSFRTGNSYNEQFF.

The chain joins TRBV27 to TRBJ2-7, with 11 bases lining up with TRBD2. Germline V gene data show CDR1 as MNHEY and CDR2 as SMNVEV (reference sequence). The CDR3 totals 14 residues. V shed 5 bases, J shed 4 bases, and the junction held 4 bases outside the gene matches. This chain's CDR3 is CASSMTSGTYEQYF. The CDR3 DNA follows: TGTGCCAGCAGTATGACTAGCGGGACGTACGAGCAGTACTTC.

The rearrangement uses TRBV4-1 and TRBJ1-1; 9 nucleotides align to TRBD1. Losses at the gene ends were 4 bases for V and 4 bases for J; bases not matched to a gene: 13. The CDR3 consists of 17 residues. Germline V gene sequence: CDR1 MGHRA, CDR2 YSYEKL. The CDR3 loop is CASSRSGTGSLSTEAFF. DNA for the CDR3: TGCGCCAGCAGCCGTAGCGGGACAGGGTCTCTTAGCACTGAAGCTTTCTTT.

V gene TRBV27 combines with J gene TRBJ1-6; 9 bases agree with TRBD1. J lost 7 bases, V lost 5 bases, and 6 bases had no gene match. CDR1 is MNHEY, CDR2 SMNVEV, per germline (reference sequence). The CDR3 length is 15 residues. In DNA, the CDR3 is TGTGCCAGCAGTACACGGACAGGGGACAATTCACCCCTCCACTTT. It specifies CASSTRTGDNSPLHF.

The chain couples TRBV30 to TRBJ2-1; 9 bases match TRBD2. The CDR3 totals 17 residues. J gave up 8 bases and V 5 bases, and 19 bases lay outside the gene matches. The germline V gene has CDR1 GTSNPN and CDR2 SVGIG (reference sequence). CDR3: CAWPLLRAGGPGYEQFF. The CDR3 DNA follows: TGTGCCTGGCCTCTTCTTAGGGCGGGGGGGCCTGGTTATGAGCAGTTCTTC.

The chain combines TRBV4-1 with TRBJ2-3, with D tentatively TRBD2 (6 bases). Germline V gene lookup returns CDR1 MGHRA and CDR2 YSYEKL. The CDR3 contains 15 residues. The V end was cut by 3 bases, the J end by 0 bases, with 10 bases between. CDR3 in amino acids: CASSQGTGSTDTQYF. The CDR3 coding sequence is TGCGCCAGCAGCCAGGGGACTGGTAGCACAGATACGCAGTATTTT.